This TCR beta chain derives from a study of blood T cell repertoires in COVID-19. The assay was immunoSEQ multiplex PCR, and TCRdb's table has in-frame clones only and misses some. Of 650,000 to 800,000 clones listed, around 89% were seen once; the top ten hold 0.2% to 0.3%. The CDR3 has 14 amino acids. Germline V gene sequence: CDR1 SEHNR, CDR2 FQNEAQ (reference sequence). V lost 7 bases and J lost 3, with 15 bases in between. The sequence derives from a woman aged 18-29 years with acute or convalescent COVID-19. The specimen was peripheral blood. The V gene is TRBV7-9, the J gene TRBJ1-1; a weak D match, TRBD1 (6 bases). The CDR3 reads CASKRFQGYTEAFF. As DNA, the CDR3 is TGTGCCAGCAAACGTTTTCAGGGGTACACTGAAGCTTTCTTT. The full variable domain, with the rest looked up from reference TRBV7-9 and TRBJ1-1, is DTGVSQNPRHKITKRGQNVTFRCDPISEHNRLYWYRQTLGQGPEFLTYFQNEAQLEKSRLLSDRFSAERPKGSFSTLEIQRTEQGDSAMYLCASKRFQGYTEAFFGQGTRLTVV.